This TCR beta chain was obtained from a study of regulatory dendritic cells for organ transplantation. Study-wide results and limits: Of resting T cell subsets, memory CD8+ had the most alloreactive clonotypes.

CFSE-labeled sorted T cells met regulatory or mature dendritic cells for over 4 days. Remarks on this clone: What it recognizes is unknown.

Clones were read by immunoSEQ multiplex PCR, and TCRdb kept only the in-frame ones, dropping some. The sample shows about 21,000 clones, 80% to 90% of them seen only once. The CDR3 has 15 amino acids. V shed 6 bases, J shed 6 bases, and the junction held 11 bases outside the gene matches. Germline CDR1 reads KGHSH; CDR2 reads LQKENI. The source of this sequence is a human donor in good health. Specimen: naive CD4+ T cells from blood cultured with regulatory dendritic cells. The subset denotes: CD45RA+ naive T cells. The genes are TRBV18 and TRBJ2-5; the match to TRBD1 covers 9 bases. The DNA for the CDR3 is TGTGCCAGCTCGCACCTAGGACAGGGGCTAAAGACCCAGTACTTC. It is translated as CASSHLGQGLKTQYF.